Reported below is one T cell receptor (beta chain). Participant-given clinical history determined each cohort assignment. Cohort 3 recovery required two negative PCRs, clearance, or symptom resolution. TCRdb's table, derived via immunoSEQ multiplex PCR, lists solely in-frame clones and lacks some. The sample shows 300,000 to 350,000 clones, over 70% of them seen only once. V lost 4 bases and J lost 4, with 10 bases in between. Germline CDR1 and CDR2: MNHEY and SVGAGI. This CDR3 comprises 13 residues. This specimen belongs to a study of blood T cell repertoires in COVID-19. Across the whole study: Acute and convalescent COVID-19 specimens originated in the United States, Italy and Spain. PBMCs, B-cell-depleted T cells, or T cells provided the cDNA or gDNA that made up the material.

Sequencing was performed on PBMCs or T cells enriched from blood (not recorded which). The J gene is TRBJ1-1, the V gene TRBV6-5; D possibly corresponds to TRBD1 (5 bases). This receptor was taken from a man aged 25 to 40 who had recovered from COVID-19. Written as DNA, the CDR3 is TGTGCCAGCAGTTTACAGGCTTCCACTGAAGCTTTCTTT. Amino acids: CASSLQASTEAFF.